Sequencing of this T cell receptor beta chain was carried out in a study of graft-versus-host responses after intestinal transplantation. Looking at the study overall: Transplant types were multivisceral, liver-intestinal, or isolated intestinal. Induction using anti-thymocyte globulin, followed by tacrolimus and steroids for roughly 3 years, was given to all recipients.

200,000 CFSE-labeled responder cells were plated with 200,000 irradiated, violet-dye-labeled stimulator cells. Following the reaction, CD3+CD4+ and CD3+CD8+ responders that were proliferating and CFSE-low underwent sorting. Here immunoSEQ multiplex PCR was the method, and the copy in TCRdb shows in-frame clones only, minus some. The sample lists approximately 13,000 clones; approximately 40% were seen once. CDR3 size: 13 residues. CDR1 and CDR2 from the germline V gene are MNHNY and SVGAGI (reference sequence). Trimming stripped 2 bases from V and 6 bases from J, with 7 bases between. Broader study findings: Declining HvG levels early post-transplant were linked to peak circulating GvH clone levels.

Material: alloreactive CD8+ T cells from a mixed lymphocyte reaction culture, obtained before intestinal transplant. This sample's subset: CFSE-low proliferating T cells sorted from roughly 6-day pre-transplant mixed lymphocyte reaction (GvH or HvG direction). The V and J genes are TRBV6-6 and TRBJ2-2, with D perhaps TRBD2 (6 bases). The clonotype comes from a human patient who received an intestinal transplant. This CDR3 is CASSYGDSGELFF. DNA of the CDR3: TGTGCCAGCAGTTACGGGGACTCCGGGGAGCTGTTTTTT.